This T cell receptor (beta chain) was found in a study of T cell clonality in common variable immunodeficiency. Trimming removed 3 bases from V and 5 bases from J; junction bases left unmatched: 10. The CDR3 totals 15 residues. The germline CDR1 and CDR2 sequences are SGHDN and FVKESK. Assay: immunoSEQ multiplex PCR; the TCRdb copy retains only in-frame clones and omits some. The sample yields around 60,000 clones, without any singletons. This clone was recorded many times. Its antigen remains unknown. With the read ending 3 residues before the CDR3 end, the germline J gene is used to fill in that end. Findings of the study overall: Compared with controls, CVID subjects had fewer shared TCRbeta clones.

Caucasian heritage predominated among both patients and controls. This sequence was found in a person aged 18-70 years in good health. The sequencing sample was made of peripheral blood mononuclear cells. This chain links TRBV14 with TRBJ2-7, with 7 bases lining up with TRBD2. CDR3 sequence reads: CASSHSRENRDEQYF. The CDR3 DNA, read in part, is TGTGCCAGCAGCCATTCGCGGGAGAACCGGGACGAG.